This record concerns one T cell receptor (beta chain) sequence. This record comes from a study of CD8 T cells in ankylosing spondylitis. The CDR3 is 14 amino acids. Germline V gene data show CDR1 as SNHLY and CDR2 as FYNNEI. The V end lost 6 bases, the J end lost 4 bases, and 14 bases lay between the germline ends. In TCRdb, the 5' RACE reads were re-called with MiXCR into one record per CDR3 protein. The data contain under 250,000 distinct CDR3 sequences, about 10% of them singletons. The source of this sequence is a male donor with ankylosing spondylitis or in good health (not recorded which). This chain connects TRBV2 to TRBJ2-3; D is possibly TRBD2 (6 bases). What was sequenced was blood, either unsorted or a sorted T cell fraction (not recorded which). The DNA for the CDR3 is TGTGCCAGCAGCGGTGGGACTGTTGCAGATACGCAGTATTTT. Translation: CASSGGTVADTQYF.